Listed below are T cell receptor beta chains from one sample, sequenced in a study of blood T cell repertoires in COVID-19. Clones were read by immunoSEQ multiplex PCR, and TCRdb kept only the in-frame ones, dropping some. This table holds about 120,000 clones, roughly 83% found once. Source material: peripheral blood. Receptor source: a man younger than 45 with acute or convalescent COVID-19. The CDR3 runs from the conserved cysteine through the conserved F or W. D genes are given only for firm matches. The size of a clone is reported for some rows only, either as once, few or many, or as a class for expanded clones.

J gene: TRBJ1-2; clone size: .; D gene: TRBD1; V gene: TRBV2; CDR3 DNA: TGTGCCAGCAGGGGGACAGGGTCCTATGGCTACACCTTC; CDR3 protein: CASRGTGSYGYTF
J gene: TRBJ1-3; clone size: .; D gene: TRBD1; V gene: TRBV6-5; CDR3 DNA: TGTGCCAGCAGTTACAATACAGGGGTTCCTGGAAACACCATATATTTT; CDR3 protein: CASSYNTGVPGNTIYF
J gene: TRBJ1-4; clone size: .; D gene: TRBD1; V gene: TRBV18; CDR3 DNA: TGTGCCAGCTCACCACTTCGACAGGGTTCTGAAAAACTGTTTTTT; CDR3 protein: CASSPLRQGSEKLFF
J gene: TRBJ2-7; clone size: once; D gene: .; V gene: TRBV11-2; CDR3 DNA: TGTGCCAGCACACAAACGGGGTATACCTACGAGCAGTACTTC; CDR3 protein: CASTQTGYTYEQYF
J gene: TRBJ1-2; clone size: .; D gene: TRBD1; V gene: TRBV3-1/TRBV3-2; CDR3 DNA: TGTGCCAGCAGCCCCGACAACCGGGACAGCTATGGCTACACCTTC; CDR3 protein: CASSPDNRDSYGYTF
J gene: TRBJ1-6; clone size: .; D gene: .; V gene: TRBV7-3; CDR3 DNA: TGTGCCAGCAGCTTAAAACTCTCCGGCGGTTCACCCCTCCACTTT; CDR3 protein: CASSLKLSGGSPLHF
J gene: TRBJ2-5; clone size: .; D gene: TRBD1; V gene: TRBV7-6; CDR3 DNA: TGTGCCAGCAGCGCACAGGGGAATCAAGAGACCCAGTACTTC; CDR3 protein: CASSAQGNQETQYF
J gene: TRBJ1-2; clone size: .; D gene: .; V gene: TRBV4-2; CDR3 DNA: TGTGCCAGCAGCCACGGGGGACCCTCTAACTATGGCTACACCTTC; CDR3 protein: CASSHGGPSNYGYTF
J gene: TRBJ1-2; clone size: .; D gene: .; V gene: TRBV4-3; CDR3 DNA: TGCGCCAGCAGCCAAGGCAGGTACTCTGGCTACACCTTC; CDR3 protein: CASSQGRYSGYTF
J gene: TRBJ1-1; clone size: .; D gene: TRBD1; V gene: TRBV11-1; CDR3 DNA: TGTGCCAGCAGCAAAGACACAGGGGTCGGAGCTTTCTTT; CDR3 protein: CASSKDTGVGAFF
J gene: TRBJ2-1; clone size: .; D gene: TRBD2; V gene: TRBV7-3; CDR3 DNA: TGTGCCAGCAGCCCTAGCGGGAGGGCCGACAATGAGCAGTTCTTC; CDR3 protein: CASSPSGRADNEQFF
J gene: TRBJ2-7; clone size: .; D gene: TRBD1; V gene: TRBV5-3; CDR3 DNA: TGTGCCAGAAGCGCGGACAGGGGCAATAAGGACGAGCAGTACTTC; CDR3 protein: CARSADRGNKDEQYF
J gene: TRBJ1-6; clone size: .; D gene: .; V gene: TRBV5-5; CDR3 DNA: TGTGCCAGCAGCTGGGATTGGGGGGTCGAGAATTCACCCCTCCACTTT; CDR3 protein: CASSWDWGVENSPLHF
J gene: TRBJ2-7; clone size: .; D gene: TRBD2; V gene: TRBV9; CDR3 DNA: TGTGCCAGCAGCGTAGCCCTGAGAGCGGGGGATTCCTACGAGCAGTACTTC; CDR3 protein: CASSVALRAGDSYEQYF
J gene: TRBJ1-5; clone size: once; D gene: .; V gene: TRBV6-2/TRBV6-3; CDR3 DNA: TGTGCCAGCAGTTTGGGAGATAGCAATCAGCCCCAGCATTTT; CDR3 protein: CASSLGDSNQPQHF
J gene: TRBJ2-1; clone size: .; D gene: .; V gene: TRBV5-1; CDR3 DNA: TGCGCCAGCAGCTTTGGAGAAGAAAAATGGTTCTTC; CDR3 protein: CASSFGEEKWFF
J gene: TRBJ2-3; clone size: .; D gene: .; V gene: TRBV7-9; CDR3 DNA: TGTGCCAGCAGCTTCCGGGACACTAGCACAGATACGCAGTATTTT; CDR3 protein: CASSFRDTSTDTQYF
J gene: TRBJ1-2; clone size: .; D gene: .; V gene: TRBV5-4; CDR3 DNA: TGTGCCAGCAGCCCGAGGACAGACCCGGACTATGGCTACACCTTC; CDR3 protein: CASSPRTDPDYGYTF
J gene: TRBJ2-5; clone size: .; D gene: .; V gene: TRBV6-5; CDR3 DNA: TGTGCCAGCAGTTACTCGGGGCAGTACCAAGAGACCCAGTACTTC; CDR3 protein: CASSYSGQYQETQYF
J gene: TRBJ1-2; clone size: .; D gene: .; V gene: TRBV25-1; CDR3 DNA: TGTGCCAGCAGTGCTACAGGAAACTATGGCTACACCTTC; CDR3 protein: CASSATGNYGYTF
J gene: TRBJ1-3; clone size: .; D gene: .; V gene: TRBV5-1; CDR3 DNA: TGCGCCAGCAGTCCGGGACAAATAACGGGGGGAAACACCATATATTTT; CDR3 protein: CASSPGQITGGNTIYF
J gene: TRBJ1-3; clone size: .; D gene: TRBD1; V gene: TRBV5-1; CDR3 DNA: TGCGCCAGCAGCGAGGGGACAGCGTCTTCTGGAAACACCATATATTTT; CDR3 protein: CASSEGTASSGNTIYF
J gene: TRBJ2-5; clone size: .; D gene: .; V gene: TRBV18; CDR3 DNA: TGTGCCAGCTCACCCTGGGGGGAAGAGACCCAGTACTTC; CDR3 protein: CASSPWGEETQYF
J gene: TRBJ1-2; clone size: .; D gene: TRBD1; V gene: TRBV6-5; CDR3 DNA: TGTGCCAGCAGTTACTCGCACGTACAGGGGGACTATGGCTACACCTTC; CDR3 protein: CASSYSHVQGDYGYTF
J gene: TRBJ1-3; clone size: .; D gene: TRBD1; V gene: TRBV27; CDR3 DNA: TGTGCCAGCAGCTTAACCGGGACAGGGGATTATGGAAACACCATATATTTT; CDR3 protein: CASSLTGTGDYGNTIYF
J gene: TRBJ2-1; clone size: once; D gene: .; V gene: TRBV12-3/TRBV12-4; CDR3 DNA: TGTGCCAGCAGTTCCGGGAATGAGCAGTTCTTC; CDR3 protein: CASSSGNEQFF
J gene: TRBJ1-1; clone size: .; D gene: .; V gene: TRBV7-9; CDR3 DNA: TGTGCCAGCAGCCCGGACACCAAGAACACTGAAGCTTTCTTT; CDR3 protein: CASSPDTKNTEAFF
J gene: TRBJ1-1; clone size: .; D gene: TRBD1; V gene: TRBV6-2/TRBV6-3; CDR3 DNA: TGTGCCAGCAGTTACAACAGGGGGAACACTGAAGCTTTCTTT; CDR3 protein: CASSYNRGNTEAFF
J gene: TRBJ1-4; clone size: once; D gene: TRBD1; V gene: TRBV11-2; CDR3 DNA: TGTGCCAGCAGCTTAGCTTCGCCGGGACAGGGAGAAAAACTGTTTTTT; CDR3 protein: CASSLASPGQGEKLFF
J gene: TRBJ2-7; clone size: once; D gene: .; V gene: TRBV5-8; CDR3 DNA: TGTGCCAGCAGCCGCGTGCACGGCCCCCGGGCCTACGAGCAGTACTTC; CDR3 protein: CASSRVHGPRAYEQYF
J gene: TRBJ2-1; clone size: .; D gene: TRBD2; V gene: TRBV7-6; CDR3 DNA: TGTGCCAGCAGCCCCTCTAGCGGGGATTCCTACAATGAGCAGTTCTTC; CDR3 protein: CASSPSSGDSYNEQFF
J gene: TRBJ1-2; clone size: .; D gene: TRBD1; V gene: TRBV18; CDR3 DNA: TGTGCCAGCTCACTTTACGGGACAGGAGGATACTATGGCTACACCTTC; CDR3 protein: CASSLYGTGGYYGYTF
J gene: TRBJ1-2; clone size: .; D gene: .; V gene: TRBV5-6; CDR3 DNA: TGTGCCAGCAGCTTGCCTGGGACTGCCAAAGATGGCTACACCTTC; CDR3 protein: CASSLPGTAKDGYTF
J gene: TRBJ1-1; clone size: .; D gene: .; V gene: TRBV12-5; CDR3 DNA: TGTGCTAGTGGTTTCGCAGAGAACACTGAAGCTTTCTTT; CDR3 protein: CASGFAENTEAFF